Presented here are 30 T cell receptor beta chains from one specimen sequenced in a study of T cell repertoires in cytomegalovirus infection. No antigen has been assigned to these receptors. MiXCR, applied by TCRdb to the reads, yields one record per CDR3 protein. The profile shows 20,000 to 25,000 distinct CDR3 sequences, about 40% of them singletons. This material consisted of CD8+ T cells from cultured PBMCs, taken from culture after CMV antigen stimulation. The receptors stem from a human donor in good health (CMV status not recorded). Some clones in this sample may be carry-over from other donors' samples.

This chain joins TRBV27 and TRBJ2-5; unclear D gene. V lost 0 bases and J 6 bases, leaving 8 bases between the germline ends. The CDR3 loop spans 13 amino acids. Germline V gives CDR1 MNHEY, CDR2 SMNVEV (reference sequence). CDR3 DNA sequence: TGTGCCAGCAGTTTATCAGGCAGTAAGACCCAGTACTTC. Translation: CASSLSGSKTQYF.

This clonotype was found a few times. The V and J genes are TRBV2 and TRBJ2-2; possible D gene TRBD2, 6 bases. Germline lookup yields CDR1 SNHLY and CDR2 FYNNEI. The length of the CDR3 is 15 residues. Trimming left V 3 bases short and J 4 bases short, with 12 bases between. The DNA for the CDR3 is TGTGCCAGCAGTGAGGAGGGGCGCGGCACCGGGGAGCTGTTTTTT. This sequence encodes CASSEEGRGTGELFF.

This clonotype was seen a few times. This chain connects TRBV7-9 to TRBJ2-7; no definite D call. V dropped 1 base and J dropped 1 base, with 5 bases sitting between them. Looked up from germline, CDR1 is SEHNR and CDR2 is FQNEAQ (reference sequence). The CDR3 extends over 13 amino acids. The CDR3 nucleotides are TGTGCCAGCAGCTTAGAGATATCCTACGAGCAGTACTTC. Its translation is CASSLEISYEQYF. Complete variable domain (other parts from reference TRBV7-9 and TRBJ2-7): DTGVSQNPRHKITKRGQNVTFRCDPISEHNRLYWYRQTLGQGPEFLTYFQNEAQLEKSRLLSDRFSAERPKGSFSTLEIQRTEQGDSAMYLCASSLEISYEQYFGPGTRLTVT.

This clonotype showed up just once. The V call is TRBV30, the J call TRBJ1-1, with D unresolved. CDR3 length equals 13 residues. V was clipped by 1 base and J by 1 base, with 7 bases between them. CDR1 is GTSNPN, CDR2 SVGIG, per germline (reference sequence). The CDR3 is CAWSGGWNTEAFF. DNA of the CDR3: TGTGCCTGGAGTGGAGGATGGAACACTGAAGCTTTCTTT. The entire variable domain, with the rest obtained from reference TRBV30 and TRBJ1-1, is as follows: SQTIHQWPATLVQPVGSPLSLECTVEGTSNPNLYWYRQAAGRGLQLLFYSVGIGQISSEVPQNLSASRPQDRQFILSSKKLLLSDSGFYLCAWSGGWNTEAFFGQGTRLTVV.

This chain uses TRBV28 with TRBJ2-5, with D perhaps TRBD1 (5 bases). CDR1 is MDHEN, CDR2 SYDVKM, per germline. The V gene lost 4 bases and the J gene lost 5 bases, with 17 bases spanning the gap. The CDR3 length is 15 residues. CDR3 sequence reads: CASSSSRVGRETQYF. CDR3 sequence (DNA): TGTGCCAGCAGTTCCTCCAGGGTAGGGCGTGAGACCCAGTACTTC. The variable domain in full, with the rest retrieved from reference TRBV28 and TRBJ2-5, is DVKVTQSSRYLVKRTGEKVFLECVQDMDHENMFWYRQDPGLGLRLIYFSYDVKMKEKGDIPEGYSVSREKKERFSLILESASTNQTSMYLCASSSSRVGRETQYFGPGTRLLVL.

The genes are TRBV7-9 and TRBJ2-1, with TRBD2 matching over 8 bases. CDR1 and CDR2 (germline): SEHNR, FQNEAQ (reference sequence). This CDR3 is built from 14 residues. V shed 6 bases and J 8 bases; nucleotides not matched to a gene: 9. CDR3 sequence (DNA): TGTGCCAGCAGGGGCCGGGGGGGCTTAGATGAGCAGTTCTTC. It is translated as CASRGRGGLDEQFF.

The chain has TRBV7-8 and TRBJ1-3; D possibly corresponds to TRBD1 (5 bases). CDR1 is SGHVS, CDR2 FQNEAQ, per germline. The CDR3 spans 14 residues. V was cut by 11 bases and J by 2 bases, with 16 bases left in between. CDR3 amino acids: CASSWGTAGNTIYF. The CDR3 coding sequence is TGTGCCTCCTCCTGGGGGACGGCTGGAAACACCATATATTTT.

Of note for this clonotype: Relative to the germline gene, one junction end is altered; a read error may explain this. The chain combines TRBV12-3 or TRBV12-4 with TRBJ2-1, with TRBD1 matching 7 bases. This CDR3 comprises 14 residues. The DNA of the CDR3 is TGTGCCAGCAGTTCGAGAGGGACAGCCAATAAGCAGTTCTTC. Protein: CASSSRGTANKQFF.

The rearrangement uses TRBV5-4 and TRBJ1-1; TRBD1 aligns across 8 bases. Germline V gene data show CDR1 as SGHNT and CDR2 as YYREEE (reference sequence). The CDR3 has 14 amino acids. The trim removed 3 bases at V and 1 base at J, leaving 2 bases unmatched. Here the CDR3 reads CASSWGTGNTEAFF. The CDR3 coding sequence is TGTGCCAGCAGCTGGGGGACAGGGAACACTGAAGCTTTCTTT.

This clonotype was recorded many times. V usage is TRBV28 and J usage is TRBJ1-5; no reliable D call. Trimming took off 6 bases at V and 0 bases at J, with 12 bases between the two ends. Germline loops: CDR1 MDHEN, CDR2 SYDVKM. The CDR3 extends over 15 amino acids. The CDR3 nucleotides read TGTGCCAGCAGCCCTCCATGGGGTAGCAATCAGCCCCAGCATTTT. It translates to CASSPPWGSNQPQHF. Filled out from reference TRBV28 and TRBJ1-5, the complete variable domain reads DVKVTQSSRYLVKRTGEKVFLECVQDMDHENMFWYRQDPGLGLRLIYFSYDVKMKEKGDIPEGYSVSREKKERFSLILESASTNQTSMYLCASSPPWGSNQPQHFGDGTRLSIL.

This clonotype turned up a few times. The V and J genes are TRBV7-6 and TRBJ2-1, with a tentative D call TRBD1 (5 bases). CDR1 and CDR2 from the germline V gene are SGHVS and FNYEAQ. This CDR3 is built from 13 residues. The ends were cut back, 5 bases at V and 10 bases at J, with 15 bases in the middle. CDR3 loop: CASSPPRGAEQFF. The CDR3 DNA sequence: TGTGCCAGCAGCCCCCCCCGTGGGGCCGAGCAGTTCTTC.

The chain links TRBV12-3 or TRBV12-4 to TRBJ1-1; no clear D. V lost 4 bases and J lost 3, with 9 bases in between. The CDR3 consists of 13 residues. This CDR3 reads CASSSGFYTEAFF. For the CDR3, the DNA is TGTGCCAGCAGTTCCGGGTTTTACACTGAAGCTTTCTTT.

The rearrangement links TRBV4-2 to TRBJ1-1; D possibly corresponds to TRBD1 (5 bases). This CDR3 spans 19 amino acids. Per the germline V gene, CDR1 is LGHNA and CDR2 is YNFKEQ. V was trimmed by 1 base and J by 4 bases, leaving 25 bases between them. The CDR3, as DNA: TGTGCCAGCAGCCAAGTGAGGGGCGGGTTAGCTGTCGGAGGCACTGAAGCTTTCTTT. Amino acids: CASSQVRGGLAVGGTEAFF.

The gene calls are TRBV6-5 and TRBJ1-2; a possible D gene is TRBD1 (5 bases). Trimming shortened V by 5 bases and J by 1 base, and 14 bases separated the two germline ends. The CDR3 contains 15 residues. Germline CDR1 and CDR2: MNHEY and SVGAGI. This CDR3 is CASSTDTARNYGYTF. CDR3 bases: TGTGCCAGCAGTACGGACACGGCTCGTAACTATGGCTACACCTTC.

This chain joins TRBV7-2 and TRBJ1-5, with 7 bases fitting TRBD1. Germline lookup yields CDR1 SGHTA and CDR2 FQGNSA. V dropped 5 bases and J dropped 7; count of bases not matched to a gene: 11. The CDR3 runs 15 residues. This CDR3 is CASSQERGRGQPQHF. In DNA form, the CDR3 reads TGTGCCAGCAGCCAAGAGAGGGGGCGCGGCCAGCCCCAGCATTTT. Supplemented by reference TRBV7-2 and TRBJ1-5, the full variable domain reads GAGVSQSPSNKVTEKGKDVELRCDPISGHTALYWYRQSLGQGLEFLIYFQGNSAPDKSGLPSDRFSAERTGGSVSTLTIQRTQQEDSAVYLCASSQERGRGQPQHFGDGTRLSIL.

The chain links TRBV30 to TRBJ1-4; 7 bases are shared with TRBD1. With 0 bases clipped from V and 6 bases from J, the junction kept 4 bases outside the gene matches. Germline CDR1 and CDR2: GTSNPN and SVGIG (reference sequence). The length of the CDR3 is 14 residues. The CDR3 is CAWSVSGTDEKLFF. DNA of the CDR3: TGTGCCTGGAGTGTATCCGGGACAGATGAAAAACTGTTTTTT. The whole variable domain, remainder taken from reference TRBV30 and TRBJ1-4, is SQTIHQWPATLVQPVGSPLSLECTVEGTSNPNLYWYRQAAGRGLQLLFYSVGIGQISSEVPQNLSASRPQDRQFILSSKKLLLSDSGFYLCAWSVSGTDEKLFFGSGTQLSVL.

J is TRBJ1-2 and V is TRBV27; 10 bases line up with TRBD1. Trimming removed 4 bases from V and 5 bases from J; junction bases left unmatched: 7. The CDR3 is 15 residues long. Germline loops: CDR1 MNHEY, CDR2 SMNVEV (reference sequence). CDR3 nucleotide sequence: TGTGCCAGCAGTTCGGGACAGGGGCGGGTATATGGCTACACCTTC. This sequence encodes CASSSGQGRVYGYTF.

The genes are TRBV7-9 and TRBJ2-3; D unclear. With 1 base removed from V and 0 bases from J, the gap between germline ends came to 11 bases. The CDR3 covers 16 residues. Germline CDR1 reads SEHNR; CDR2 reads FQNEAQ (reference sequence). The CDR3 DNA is TGTGCCAGCAGCTTAGAGTTGGCGGACAGCACAGATACGCAGTATTTT. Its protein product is CASSLELADSTDTQYF.

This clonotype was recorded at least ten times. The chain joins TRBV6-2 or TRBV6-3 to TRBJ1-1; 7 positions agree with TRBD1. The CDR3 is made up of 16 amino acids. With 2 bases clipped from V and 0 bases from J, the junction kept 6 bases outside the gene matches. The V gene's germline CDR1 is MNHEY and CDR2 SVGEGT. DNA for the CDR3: TGTGCCAGCAGTTACAAGCCCGGGACAGTGAACACTGAAGCTTTCTTT. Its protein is CASSYKPGTVNTEAFF.

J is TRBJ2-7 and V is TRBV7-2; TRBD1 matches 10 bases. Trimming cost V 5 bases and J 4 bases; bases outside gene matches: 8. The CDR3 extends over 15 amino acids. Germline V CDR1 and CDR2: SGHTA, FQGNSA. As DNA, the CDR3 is TGTGCCAGCAGCCACCCCGACAGGGGGCATTACGAGCAGTACTTC. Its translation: CASSHPDRGHYEQYF.

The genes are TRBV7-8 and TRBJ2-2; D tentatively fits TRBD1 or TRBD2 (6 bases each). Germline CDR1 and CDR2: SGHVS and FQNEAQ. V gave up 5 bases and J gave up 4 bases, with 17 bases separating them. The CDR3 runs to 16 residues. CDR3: CASSLTWGAGTGELFF. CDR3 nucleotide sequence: TGTGCCAGCAGCCTAACGTGGGGGGCAGGCACCGGGGAGCTGTTTTTT. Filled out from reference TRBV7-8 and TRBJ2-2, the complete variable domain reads GAGVSQSPRYKVAKRGQDVALRCDPISGHVSLFWYQQALGQGPEFLTYFQNEAQLDKSGLPSDRFFAERPEGSVSTLKIQRTQQEDSAVYLCASSLTWGAGTGELFFGEGSRLTVL.

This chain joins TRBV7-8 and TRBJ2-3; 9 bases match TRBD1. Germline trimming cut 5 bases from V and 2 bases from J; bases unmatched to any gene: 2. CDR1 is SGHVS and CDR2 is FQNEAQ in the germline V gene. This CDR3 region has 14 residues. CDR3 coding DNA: TGTGCCAGCAGCCGGACAGGGGACACAGATACGCAGTATTTT. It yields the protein CASSRTGDTDTQYF.

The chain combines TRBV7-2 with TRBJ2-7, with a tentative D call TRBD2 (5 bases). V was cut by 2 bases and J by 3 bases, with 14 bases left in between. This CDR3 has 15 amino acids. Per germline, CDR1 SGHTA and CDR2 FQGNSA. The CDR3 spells CASSLNGFSDYEQYF. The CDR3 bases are TGTGCCAGCAGCTTAAATGGTTTTAGCGACTACGAGCAGTACTTC.

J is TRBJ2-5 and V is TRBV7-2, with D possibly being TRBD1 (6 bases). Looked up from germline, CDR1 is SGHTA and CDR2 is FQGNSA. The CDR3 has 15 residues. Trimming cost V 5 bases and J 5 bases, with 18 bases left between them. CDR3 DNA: TGTGCCAGCAGCGGATCGGGTGGGGGCGGGGAGACCCAGTACTTC. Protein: CASSGSGGGGETQYF.

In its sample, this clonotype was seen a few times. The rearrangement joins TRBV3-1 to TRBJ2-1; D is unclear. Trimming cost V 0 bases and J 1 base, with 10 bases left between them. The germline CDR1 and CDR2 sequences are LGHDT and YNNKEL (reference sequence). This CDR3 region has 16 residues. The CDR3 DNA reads TGTGCCAGCAGCCAAGATCCCCCTGCGTCCTACAATGAGCAGTTCTTC. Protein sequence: CASSQDPPASYNEQFF.

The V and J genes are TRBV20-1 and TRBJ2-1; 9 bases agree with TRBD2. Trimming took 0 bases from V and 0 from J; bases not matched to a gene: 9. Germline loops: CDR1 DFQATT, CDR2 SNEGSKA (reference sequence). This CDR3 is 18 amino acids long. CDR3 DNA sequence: TGCAGTGCTAGAGAGGCGGGAGGGCCTCGAAGCTCCTACAATGAGCAGTTCTTC. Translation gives CSAREAGGPRSSYNEQFF.

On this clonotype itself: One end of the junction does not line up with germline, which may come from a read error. CDR3 protein: CASSLARLPYNEQFF. The CDR3, as DNA: TGTGCCAGCAGTTTGGCGAGACTCCCCTATAATGAGCAGTTCTTC. The rearrangement joins TRBV12-3 or TRBV12-4 to TRBJ2-1, with D unclear. The CDR3 loop spans 15 amino acids.

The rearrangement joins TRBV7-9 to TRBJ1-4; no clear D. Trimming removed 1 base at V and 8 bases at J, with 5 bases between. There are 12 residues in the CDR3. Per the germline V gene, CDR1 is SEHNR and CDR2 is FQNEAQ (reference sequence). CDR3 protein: CASSLDGEKLFF. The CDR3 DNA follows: TGTGCCAGCAGCTTAGACGGAGAAAAACTGTTTTTT.

For the CDR3, the DNA is TGCGCCAGCAGCGAACAACGGGGGGGCCGTTATGAGCAGTTCTTC. Its protein product is CASSEQRGGRYEQFF. This chain joins TRBV4-3 and TRBJ2-1; 8 positions agree with TRBD2. V was pared by 5 bases and J by 8 bases, with 11 bases of the junction left unmatched. Per germline, CDR1 LGHNA and CDR2 YSLEER. There are 15 residues in the CDR3.

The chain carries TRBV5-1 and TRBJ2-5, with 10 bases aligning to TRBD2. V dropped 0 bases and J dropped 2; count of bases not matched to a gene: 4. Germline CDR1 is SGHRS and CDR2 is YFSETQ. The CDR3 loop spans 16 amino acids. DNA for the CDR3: TGCGCCAGCAGCTTGGAGAGCGGGAGGGTTCAAGAGACCCAGTACTTC. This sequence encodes CASSLESGRVQETQYF.